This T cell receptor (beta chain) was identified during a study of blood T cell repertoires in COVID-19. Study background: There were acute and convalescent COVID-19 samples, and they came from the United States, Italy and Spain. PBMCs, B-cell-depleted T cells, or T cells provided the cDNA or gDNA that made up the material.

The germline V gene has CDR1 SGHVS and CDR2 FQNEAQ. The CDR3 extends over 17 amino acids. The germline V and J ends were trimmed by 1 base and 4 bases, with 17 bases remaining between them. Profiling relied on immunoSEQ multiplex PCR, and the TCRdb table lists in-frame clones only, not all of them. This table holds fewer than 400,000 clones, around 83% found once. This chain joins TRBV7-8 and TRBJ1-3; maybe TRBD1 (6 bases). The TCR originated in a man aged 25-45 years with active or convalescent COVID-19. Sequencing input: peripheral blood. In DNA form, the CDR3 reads TGTGCCAGCAGCTTAGGTCAAGTACGGGGGGCCGGAAACACCATATATTTT. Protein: CASSLGQVRGAGNTIYF.